This T cell receptor beta chain is drawn from a study of blood T cells in healthy people across ages. The CDR3 has 16 amino acids. J was trimmed by 8 bases and V by 6 bases; bases with no gene match: 14. Germline loops: CDR1 SQVTM, CDR2 ANQGSEA. Through a sample-barcoded 5' primer and a J-beta primer mix, a second PCR was run for about 6 to 11 cycles. TCRdb analysed the 5' RACE reads with MiXCR anew, one entry per CDR3 protein. The sample comprises 910,000 or so distinct CDR3 sequences, 51% of which are singletons, and 20% to 25% rests with the top ten. This clonotype came up a few times. The receptor was derived from a woman aged 60-75 years in good health. The gene calls are TRBV29-1 and TRBJ2-1; 12 bases agree with TRBD2. Sequenced input: blood. The CDR3 region has the DNA TGCAGCGTCGCAATGGAGACTAGCGGGAGTGGTTATGAGCAGTTCTTC. Translated: CSVAMETSGSGYEQFF.